This T cell receptor (beta chain) originates from a study of shared clonotypes between healthy human individuals. Measured with immunoSEQ multiplex PCR; TCRdb has only the in-frame clones, and not every one. Among approximately 2.1 million clones listed, 85% to 95% were seen once. The TCR was taken from a man aged 18 to 29 in good health. Some clones in this sample may be carry-over from other donors' samples. The sample taken for sequencing was naive CD4+ T cells from PBMCs. The subset was: CD45RA+ positively selected.

Here the CDR3 DNA reads TGTGCCACCCGATCGGGGCCGGGGTACACTGAAGCTTTCTTT. It codes for CATRSGPGYTEAFF. This sequence joins TRBV28 and TRBJ1-1; D possibly corresponds to TRBD1 (5 bases). Trimming took 10 bases from V and 3 from J, leaving 18 bases between them. Germline CDR1 and CDR2: MDHEN and SYDVKM. The CDR3 has 14 residues.